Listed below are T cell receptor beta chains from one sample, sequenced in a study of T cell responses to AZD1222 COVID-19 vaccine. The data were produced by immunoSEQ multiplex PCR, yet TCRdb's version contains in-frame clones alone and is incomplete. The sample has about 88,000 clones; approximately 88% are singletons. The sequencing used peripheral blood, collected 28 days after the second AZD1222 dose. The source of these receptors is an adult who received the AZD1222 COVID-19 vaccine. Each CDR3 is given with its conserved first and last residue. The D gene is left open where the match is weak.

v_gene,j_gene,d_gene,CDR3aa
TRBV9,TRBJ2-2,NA,CASSEAPGLNTGELFF
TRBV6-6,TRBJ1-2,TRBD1,CASSYYGTGAGYTF
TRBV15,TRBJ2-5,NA,CATSRGVGETQYF
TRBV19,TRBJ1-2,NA,CASSQQGLGGYTF
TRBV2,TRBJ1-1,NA,CASSEDPRGLRKTEAFF
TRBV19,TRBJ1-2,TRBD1,CASRLTGAHFYGYTF
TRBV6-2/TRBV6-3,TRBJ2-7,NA,CASSSFGGTSYEQYF
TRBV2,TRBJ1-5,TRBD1,CASSPGQGLGGNQPQHF
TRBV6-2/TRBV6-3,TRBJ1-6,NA,CASSLTGGDNSPLHF
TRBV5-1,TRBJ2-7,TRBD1,CASSADRGGHEQYF
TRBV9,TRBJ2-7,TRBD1,CASSQTGTGSNEQYF
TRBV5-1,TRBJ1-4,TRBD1,CASSSPGQVEKLFF
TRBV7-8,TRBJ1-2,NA,CASSQSPWVAGYTF
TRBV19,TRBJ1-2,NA,CASSQLASGYGYTF
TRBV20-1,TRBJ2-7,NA,CSARVGGIVRF
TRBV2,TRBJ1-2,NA,CASSETTLPGAGGYTF
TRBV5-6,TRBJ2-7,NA,CASSSRDWGTYEQYF
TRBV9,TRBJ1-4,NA,CASSSSTGTNEKLFF
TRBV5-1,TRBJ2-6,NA,CASSLRGGFGANVLTF
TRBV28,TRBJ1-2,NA,CASSLAGVSYGYTF
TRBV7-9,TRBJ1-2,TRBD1,CASSHTGGRANYGYTF
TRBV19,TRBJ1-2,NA,CASTRAGNYGYTF
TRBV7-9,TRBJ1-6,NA,CASRPGQQNSPLHF
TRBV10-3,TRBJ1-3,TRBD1,CAISDDRGSSGNTIYF
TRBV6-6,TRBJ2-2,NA,CASSRGGPLWGTGELFF
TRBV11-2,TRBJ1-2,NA,CASSLVEGAGGYTF
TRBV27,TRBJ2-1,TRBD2,CASSPRLAGGNEQFF
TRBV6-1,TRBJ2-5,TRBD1,CASSDQQGVYQETQYF
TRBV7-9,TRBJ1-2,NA,CASSWRGINYGYTF
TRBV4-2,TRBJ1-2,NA,CASSQVLSGPRDYGYTF
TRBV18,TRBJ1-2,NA,CASSPPDTSKGYGYTF
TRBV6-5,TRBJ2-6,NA,CASSYSGGPGANVLTF
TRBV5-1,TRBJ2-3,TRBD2,CASSLVRGGNPSMDTQYF
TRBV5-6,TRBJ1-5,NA,CASSLGGYQPQHF
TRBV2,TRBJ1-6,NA,CASSPDAAGSPLHF
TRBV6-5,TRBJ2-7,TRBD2,CASTLAGESYEQYF
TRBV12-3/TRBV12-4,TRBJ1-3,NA,CAGTVRSGNTIYF
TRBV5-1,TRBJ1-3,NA,CASSDPQGGNTIYF
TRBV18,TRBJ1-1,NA,CASLTSLNAEAFF
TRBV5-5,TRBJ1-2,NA,CASSLALTAYGYTF
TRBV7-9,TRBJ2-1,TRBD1,CASAVPGQGLDEQFF
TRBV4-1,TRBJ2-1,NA,CASSQVERGSSYNEQFF
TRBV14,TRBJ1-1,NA,CASSPWDGIGTEAFF
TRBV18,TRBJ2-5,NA,CASSPRSKAYQETQYF
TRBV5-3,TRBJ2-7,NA,CARNTGHHLYEQYF
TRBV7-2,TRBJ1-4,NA,CASSLMGLGEKLFF
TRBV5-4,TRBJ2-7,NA,CASSPYYEQYF
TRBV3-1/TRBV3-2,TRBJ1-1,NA,CASSLESSGSTEAFF
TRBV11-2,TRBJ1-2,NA,CASSRGTGGYTF
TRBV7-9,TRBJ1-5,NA,CASSQAPQAQHF
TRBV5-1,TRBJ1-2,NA,CASSFQGWEGYTF